These 28 T cell receptor beta chains originate from one sample sequenced in a study of CD8 T cells in ankylosing spondylitis. Study observations and caveats: One TCR beta motif, made up of several highly homologous variants, appeared characteristic of ankylosing spondylitis blood.

TCRdb re-analysed the 5' RACE reads in MiXCR, keeping a single row per CDR3 protein. There are around 770,000 distinct CDR3 sequences in the sample; about 12% occur only once, and 0.51% lies in the top ten. Their antigens are not known. Sequencing was carried out using blood, either unsorted or a sorted T cell fraction (not recorded which). The receptors derive from a male donor with ankylosing spondylitis.

The J gene is TRBJ2-1, the V gene TRBV20-1; D tentatively reads TRBD1 or TRBD2 (5 bases each). The germline gives CDR1 DFQATT, CDR2 SNEGSKA (reference sequence). The CDR3 contains 14 residues. V was shortened by 4 bases and J by 8 bases, with 18 bases between the two germline ends. The CDR3 region is CSAIPGLRGHEQFF. The CDR3, as DNA: TGCAGTGCTATCCCCGGTTTGAGGGGACATGAGCAGTTCTTC.

The table lists this clonotype with a few counts. The chain joins TRBV18 to TRBJ1-4; 8 bases fit TRBD1. Germline CDR1 and CDR2: KGHSH and LQKENI. The ends lost 2 bases at V and 8 bases at J; junction bases unmatched: 4. The CDR3 loop spans 14 amino acids. CDR3 residues: CASSPWTGSEKLFF. CDR3 coding DNA: TGTGCCAGCTCACCATGGACAGGGTCGGAAAAACTGTTTTTT.

This chain joins TRBV5-1 and TRBJ2-7; D is undetermined. CDR1 and CDR2 (germline): SGHRS, YFSETQ. V gave up 4 bases and J gave up 4 bases, with 12 bases separating them. The CDR3 covers 13 residues. The DNA of the CDR3 is TGCGCCAGCAGCACTGGAAACTATTACGAGCAGTACTTC. Translating gives CASSTGNYYEQYF.

This clonotype was recorded a few times. The rearrangement links TRBV6-1 to TRBJ2-5, with 9 bases lining up with TRBD2. Trimming cost V 6 bases and J 4 bases; bases outside gene matches: 6. CDR1 is MNHNS and CDR2 is SASEGT in the germline V gene. There are 14 residues in the CDR3. The CDR3 region is CASSRLAVLETQYF. The CDR3 coding sequence is TGTGCCAGCAGCCGACTAGCGGTCCTAGAGACCCAGTACTTC.

This clonotype was seen more than once but under ten times. This chain uses TRBV2 with TRBJ1-2; 12 bases are a match to TRBD1. J was trimmed by 8 bases and V by 7 bases; bases with no gene match: 14. The CDR3 sequence is 16 residues long. CDR1 is SNHLY and CDR2 is FYNNEI in the germline V gene. This CDR3 reads CASTPSGTGGAGGYTF. In DNA form, the CDR3 reads TGTGCCAGCACCCCGTCGGGGACAGGGGGCGCCGGGGGCTACACCTTC.

This clonotype was seen more than once but under ten times. The V and J genes are TRBV18 and TRBJ2-1; no definite D call. Trimming removed 4 bases from V and 6 bases from J, with 13 bases in between. Germline V lookup: CDR1 KGHSH, CDR2 LQKENI. This CDR3 has 14 residues. The CDR3 sequence is CASSQGSALNEQFF. CDR3 sequence (DNA): TGTGCCAGCTCACAAGGCAGCGCGCTCAATGAGCAGTTCTTC.

The gene calls are TRBV5-1 and TRBJ2-5; TRBD2 matches 12 bases. Trimming took 4 bases from V and 3 from J; bases not matched to a gene: 10. This CDR3 contains 17 residues. Germline V lookup: CDR1 SGHRS, CDR2 YFSETQ. The CDR3, as DNA: TGCGCCAGCAGCGCCGCATGGGCTAGCGGGGGGGAAGAGACCCAGTACTTC. It codes for CASSAAWASGGEETQYF.

This clonotype was counted ten times or more. The chain uses TRBV5-1 and TRBJ2-7; TRBD2 matches at 8 bases. Germline trimming cut 7 bases from V and 2 bases from J; bases unmatched to any gene: 14. Looked up from germline, CDR1 is SGHRS and CDR2 is YFSETQ. This CDR3 contains 16 residues. The CDR3 DNA is TGCGCCAGCGGATTTGGGGGACTAGGAGGCGCCTACGAGCAGTACTTC. It encodes CASGFGGLGGAYEQYF. Supplemented by reference TRBV5-1 and TRBJ2-7, the full variable domain reads KAGVTQTPRYLIKTRGQQVTLSCSPISGHRSVSWYQQTPGQGLQFLFEYFSETQRNKGNFPGRFSGRQFSNSRSEMNVSTLELGDSALYLCASGFGGLGGAYEQYFGPGTRLTVT.

The V and J genes are TRBV28 and TRBJ2-1, with TRBD2 matching over 11 bases. Germline trimming cut 4 bases from V and 7 bases from J; bases unmatched to any gene: 9. Per the germline V gene, CDR1 is MDHEN and CDR2 is SYDVKM. The CDR3 has 16 amino acids. CDR3 amino acids: CASSSSGLAGTNEQFF. The CDR3 DNA reads TGTGCCAGCAGTTCATCTGGACTAGCGGGCACGAATGAGCAGTTCTTC. Full variable domain (rest looked up from reference TRBV28 and TRBJ2-1): DVKVTQSSRYLVKRTGEKVFLECVQDMDHENMFWYRQDPGLGLRLIYFSYDVKMKEKGDIPEGYSVSREKKERFSLILESASTNQTSMYLCASSSSGLAGTNEQFFGPGTRLTVL.

This clonotype has a handful of counts. The chain couples TRBV20-1 to TRBJ2-2, with D unclear. The CDR3 is made up of 11 amino acids. Germline V gives CDR1 DFQATT, CDR2 SNEGSKA (reference sequence). Trimming pared 6 bases from V and 0 bases from J, leaving 2 bases between. The CDR3 coding sequence is TGCAGTGCCCCGAACACCGGGGAGCTGTTTTTT. Its translation is CSAPNTGELFF.

This chain uses TRBV20-1 with TRBJ2-7; D might be TRBD2 (6 bases). CDR3 length: 12 amino acids. V gave up 3 bases and J gave up 7 bases, with 13 bases separating them. Germline CDR1 DFQATT, CDR2 SNEGSKA (reference sequence). CDR3 region: CSASGSVEEQYF. The CDR3 bases are TGCAGTGCTAGCGGGAGTGTGGAGGAGCAGTACTTC.

The chain is built from TRBV20-1 and TRBJ1-4, with D perhaps matching TRBD1 (6 bases). CDR3 length: 13 residues. Germline CDR1 and CDR2: DFQATT and SNEGSKA (reference sequence). V lost 0 bases and J lost 8, with 10 bases in between. This CDR3 reads CSAREGTKEKLFF. The CDR3 region has the DNA TGCAGTGCTAGAGAGGGGACAAAGGAAAAACTGTTTTTT.

This clonotype was recorded at least ten times. The J gene is TRBJ1-2, the V gene TRBV29-1, with D possibly being TRBD1 (5 bases). Per germline, CDR1 SQVTM and CDR2 ANQGSEA. V was shortened by 4 bases and J by 2 bases, with 11 bases between the two germline ends. The CDR3 totals 13 residues. The CDR3 spells CSVASGRNYGYTF. The CDR3 nucleotides read TGCAGCGTTGCCTCAGGGAGAAACTATGGCTACACCTTC.

The chain couples TRBV19 to TRBJ1-5; D may be TRBD1 (6 bases). Germline V gives CDR1 LNHDA, CDR2 SQIVND (reference sequence). Trimming removed 3 bases from V and 3 bases from J, with 12 bases in between. The CDR3 runs 15 residues. The CDR3 is CASSIYSGVNQPQHF. CDR3 bases: TGTGCCAGTAGTATCTATTCAGGGGTCAATCAGCCCCAGCATTTT.

This clonotype was seen a few times. The chain couples TRBV6-5 to TRBJ1-2; 11 bases fit TRBD1. From germline, CDR1 is MNHEY and CDR2 SVGAGI. Trimming removed 0 bases from V and 7 bases from J; junction bases left unmatched: 1. This CDR3 has 14 residues. CDR3 nucleotides: TGTGCCAGCAGTTACTCCGGGACAGGGGGTGGCTACACCTTC. Protein product: CASSYSGTGGGYTF.

This chain links TRBV20-1 with TRBJ2-5; D gene uncertain. Germline lookup yields CDR1 DFQATT and CDR2 SNEGSKA (reference sequence). V shed 7 bases and J shed 1 base, with 13 bases lying between them. This CDR3 is built from 13 residues. Written as DNA, the CDR3 is TGCAGTGGGTATAGGACCCCCCAAGAGACCCAGTACTTC. The encoded protein is CSGYRTPQETQYF.

This clonotype was found a few times. The chain recombines TRBV18 with TRBJ1-1; 7 bases fit TRBD1. Trimming cost V 1 base and J 5 bases; bases outside gene matches: 7. The CDR3 loop spans 15 amino acids. Germline V CDR1 and CDR2: KGHSH, LQKENI. This CDR3 reads CASSPRRQGSTEAFF. CDR3 bases: TGTGCCAGCTCACCACGAAGACAGGGAAGTACTGAAGCTTTCTTT.

The chain has TRBV6-1 and TRBJ1-3; D not certain. The CDR3 is made up of 14 amino acids. From germline, CDR1 is MNHNS and CDR2 SASEGT. With 6 bases removed from V and 7 bases from J, the gap between germline ends came to 16 bases. The CDR3 is CASSRTLPSNTIYF. The CDR3 DNA follows: TGTGCCAGCAGCCGGACCCTTCCATCCAACACCATATATTTT.

The chain links TRBV7-8 to TRBJ2-3, with 7 bases fitting TRBD2. This CDR3 is built from 15 residues. V lost 2 bases, J lost 2 bases, and 4 bases stayed unmatched. Germline V gives CDR1 SGHVS, CDR2 FQNEAQ. The CDR3 nucleotides are TGTGCCAGCAGCTTACTGGGGGGGACCACAGATACGCAGTATTTT. It translates to CASSLLGGTTDTQYF.

This clonotype was counted only a few times. The V call is TRBV4-3, the J call TRBJ2-6, with TRBD1 matching over 7 bases. After removal of 6 bases from V and 3 bases from J, the junction contained 8 bases not matched to a gene. Germline lookup yields CDR1 LGHNA and CDR2 YSLEER. The CDR3 length is 16 residues. The CDR3 protein is CASSFDRAIGANVLTF. The DNA of the CDR3 is TGCGCCAGCAGTTTCGACAGGGCCATTGGGGCCAACGTCCTGACTTTC.

The table lists this clonotype with many counts. The chain joins TRBV5-1 to TRBJ1-1; D unresolved. The CDR3 totals 14 residues. The germline V gene has CDR1 SGHRS and CDR2 YFSETQ. V was cut by 4 bases and J by 1 base, with 11 bases left in between. CDR3 protein: CASSPDRGNTEAFF. CDR3 nucleotides: TGCGCCAGCAGCCCCGATCGGGGGAACACTGAAGCTTTCTTT.

The chain combines TRBV20-1 with TRBJ2-7, with 12 bases lining up with TRBD2. CDR1 is DFQATT and CDR2 is SNEGSKA in the germline V gene (reference sequence). V lost 3 bases, J lost 0 bases, and 6 bases stayed unmatched. There are 16 residues in the CDR3. CDR3 sequence reads: CSASSSGGAGSYEQYF. CDR3 nucleotides: TGCAGTGCTAGTTCTAGCGGGGGGGCTGGCTCCTACGAGCAGTACTTC.

This clonotype was seen a handful of times. Written as DNA, the CDR3 is TGTGCCAGCTCACCTGCTCGCCTCTCCTACAATGAGCAGTTCTTC. Its translation is CASSPARLSYNEQFF. The gene calls are TRBV18 and TRBJ2-1; no definite D call. The germline gives CDR1 KGHSH, CDR2 LQKENI. CDR3 length equals 15 residues. V shed 3 bases and J shed 0 bases, with 9 bases lying between them.

In this sample, this clonotype turned up many times. The chain uses TRBV29-1 and TRBJ2-7, with no clear D. Germline loops: CDR1 SQVTM, CDR2 ANQGSEA. CDR3 length equals 12 residues. Trimming removed 7 bases from V and 0 bases from J, with 10 bases in between. The CDR3, as DNA: TGCAGCGCTCGAGAGCACTCCTACGAGCAGTACTTC. It yields the protein CSAREHSYEQYF.

This clonotype occurred a few times. This sequence joins TRBV29-1 and TRBJ1-2; weak D call: TRBD1 (6 bases). The CDR3 sequence is 14 residues long. Germline CDR1 reads SQVTM; CDR2 reads ANQGSEA. V lost 4 bases and J 8 bases, leaving 20 bases between the germline ends. The DNA for the CDR3 is TGCAGCGTTGTACCCTTATACAGGGATGGCGGCTACACCTTC. Its translation: CSVVPLYRDGGYTF.

This sequence joins TRBV18 and TRBJ1-1, with 8 bases that match TRBD1. The junction had 15 bases not matched to a gene; V was cut back by 3 bases and J by 3 bases. The length of the CDR3 is 18 residues. The germline CDR1 and CDR2 sequences are KGHSH and LQKENI. The CDR3 coding sequence is TGTGCCAGCTCACCGTTTCGATCAAGCAGACAGGGGTACACTGAAGCTTTCTTT. Translating gives CASSPFRSSRQGYTEAFF. The whole variable domain, remainder taken from reference TRBV18 and TRBJ1-1, is NAGVMQNPRHLVRRRGQEARLRCSPMKGHSHVYWYRQLPEEGLKFMVYLQKENIIDESGMPKERFSAEFPKEGPSILRIQQVVRGDSAAYFCASSPFRSSRQGYTEAFFGQGTRLTVV.

The rearrangement joins TRBV20-1 to TRBJ2-2; 9 bases align to TRBD1. In germline, CDR1 is DFQATT, CDR2 SNEGSKA (reference sequence). This CDR3 is 17 amino acids long. The V and J ends lost 0 bases and 6 bases, in that order; junction bases with no gene match: 11. In DNA form, the CDR3 reads TGCAGTGCTAGAGAGGCCGGGACAGGGCTTTTCTCCGGGGAGCTGTTTTTT. This encodes CSAREAGTGLFSGELFF.

This clonotype has only a few counts. The chain combines TRBV6-5 with TRBJ2-6; the D gene is possibly TRBD2 (7 bases). The germline CDR1 and CDR2 sequences are MNHEY and SVGAGI. V lost 4 bases and J 0 bases, leaving 16 bases between the germline ends. The CDR3 sequence is 18 residues long. The CDR3 loop reads CASSSSRGGFSGANVLTF. In DNA form, the CDR3 reads TGTGCCAGCAGTTCCTCCAGGGGAGGGTTCTCTGGGGCCAACGTCCTGACTTTC.